This T cell receptor (beta chain) was sequenced in a study of T cells expressing NK-cell markers. TCRdb reprocessed the 5' RACE reads and keeps a single row for each CDR3 protein, giving no DNA. The listing records 250,000 to 300,000 distinct CDR3 sequences. The CDR3 covers 13 residues. Germline V CDR1 and CDR2: SGHDN, FVKESK. The gene calls are TRBV14 and TRBJ1-4; checking the TCRdb D call of TRBD1 is not possible without DNA. The TCR was taken from a woman aged 18 to 69 in good health. The sample was blood T cells: a sorted CD56 or NKG2C T cell subset, CD4+ or CD8+ T cells, or bulk PBMC T cells (not recorded which). CDR3 region: CATSVLTGTELFF.